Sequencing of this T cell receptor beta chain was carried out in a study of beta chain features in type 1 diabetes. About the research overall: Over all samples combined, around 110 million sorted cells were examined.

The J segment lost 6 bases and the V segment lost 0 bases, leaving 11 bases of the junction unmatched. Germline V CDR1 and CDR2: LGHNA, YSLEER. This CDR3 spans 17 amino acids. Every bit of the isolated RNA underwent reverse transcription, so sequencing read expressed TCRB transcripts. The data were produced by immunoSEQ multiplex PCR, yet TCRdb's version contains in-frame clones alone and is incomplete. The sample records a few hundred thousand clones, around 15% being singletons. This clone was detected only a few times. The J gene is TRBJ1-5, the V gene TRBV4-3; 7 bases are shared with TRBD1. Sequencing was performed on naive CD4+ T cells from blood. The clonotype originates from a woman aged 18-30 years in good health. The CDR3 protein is CASSQERATGSGQPQHF. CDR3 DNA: TGCGCCAGCAGCCAAGAAAGGGCGACAGGGAGCGGTCAGCCCCAGCATTTT.